This T cell receptor (beta chain) was identified during a study of monozygotic twins with cystic fibrosis. Study-level points and caveats: Median Simpson clonality of 0.0095 suggested naive T cells predominated. No link emerged between shared CDR3 counts and age, concordance or severity. Nucleotide-identical clonotype sharing was significantly higher within monozygotic CF twin pairs than between unrelated CF individuals.

Comments on this clone: As yet, its antigen is unknown.

Germline values: CDR1 GTSNPN, CDR2 SVGIG (reference sequence). The CDR3 runs to 14 residues. Trimming removed 2 bases at V and 4 bases at J, with 12 bases between. The table came from immunoSEQ multiplex PCR; TCRdb's copy has only in-frame clones and leaves some out. Among about 35,000 clones listed, 66% were seen once. The chain carries TRBV30 and TRBJ2-1, with D tentatively TRBD1 (6 bases). The sample was blood. This TCR was recovered from a girl between 5 and 17 years old with cystic fibrosis. Written as DNA, the CDR3 is TGTGCCTGGAGTAAAGACAGGCTTTACAATGAGCAGTTCTTC. Translating gives CAWSKDRLYNEQFF.